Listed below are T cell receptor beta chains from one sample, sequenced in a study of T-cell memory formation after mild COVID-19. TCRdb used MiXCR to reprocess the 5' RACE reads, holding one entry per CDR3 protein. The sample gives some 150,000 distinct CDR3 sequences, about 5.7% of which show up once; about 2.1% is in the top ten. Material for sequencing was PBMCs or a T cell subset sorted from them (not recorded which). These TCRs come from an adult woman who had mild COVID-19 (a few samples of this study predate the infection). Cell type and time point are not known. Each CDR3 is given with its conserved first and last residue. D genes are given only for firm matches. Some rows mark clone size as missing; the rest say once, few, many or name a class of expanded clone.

CDR3 DNA: TGTGCCAGCAGCCCCCCGGGAGAATATGAGCAGTTCTTC; CDR3 protein: CASSPPGEYEQFF; J gene: TRBJ2-1; clone size: .; V gene: TRBV7-3; D gene: .
CDR3 DNA: TGTGCCAGCAGCCCTCGACTCCTTGGAATGAAAACAGATACGCAGTATTTT; CDR3 protein: CASSPRLLGMKTDTQYF; J gene: TRBJ2-3; clone size: many; V gene: TRBV9; D gene: .
CDR3 DNA: TGCGCCAGCAGCACTAGCGGCATACAAGAGACCCAGTACTTC; CDR3 protein: CASSTSGIQETQYF; J gene: TRBJ2-5; clone size: many; V gene: TRBV5-1; D gene: TRBD2
CDR3 DNA: TGTGCCAGCAGCTCTCGGGGGCGAATGAACACTGAAGCTTTCTTT; CDR3 protein: CASSSRGRMNTEAFF; J gene: TRBJ1-1; clone size: many; V gene: TRBV7-2; D gene: .
CDR3 DNA: TGCAGTCGGGACGGGGGAGTTGGGAATGAGCAGTTCTTC; CDR3 protein: CSRDGGVGNEQFF; J gene: TRBJ2-1; clone size: many; V gene: TRBV20-1; D gene: .
CDR3 DNA: TGTGCCAGCAGATACACAGGACTAGCGGGGGGGCCAGTGACGCAGTATTTT; CDR3 protein: CASRYTGLAGGPVTQYF; J gene: TRBJ2-3; clone size: few; V gene: TRBV27; D gene: TRBD2
CDR3 DNA: TGCGCCAGCAGCGCGAACCTAGCCAGCGCCACAGATACGCAGTATTTT; CDR3 protein: CASSANLASATDTQYF; J gene: TRBJ2-3; clone size: many; V gene: TRBV5-1; D gene: .
CDR3 DNA: TGTGCCAGTAATCGAGGGGGCTATGCCTATGGCTACACCTTC; CDR3 protein: CASNRGGYAYGYTF; J gene: TRBJ1-2; clone size: .; V gene: TRBV19; D gene: TRBD1
CDR3 DNA: TGTGCCAGCAGAAGAGGGACAATCGTGAATGAAAAACTGTTTTTT; CDR3 protein: CASRRGTIVNEKLFF; J gene: TRBJ1-4; clone size: many; V gene: TRBV12-3/TRBV12-4; D gene: .
CDR3 DNA: TGCAGTGCTTTCCGGACTAGCGGGAGAACAGATACGCAGTATTTT; CDR3 protein: CSAFRTSGRTDTQYF; J gene: TRBJ2-3; clone size: .; V gene: TRBV20-1; D gene: TRBD2
CDR3 DNA: TGTGCCAGCAGCTACCTACCTCAGGACCAGGGGGAGCAGTACTTC; CDR3 protein: CASSYLPQDQGEQYF; J gene: TRBJ2-7; clone size: many; V gene: TRBV12-3/TRBV12-4; D gene: .
CDR3 DNA: TGTGCCAGCAGCTCCTGGGACTCCAGTAGGGAAAGCTCCTACAATGAGCAGTTCTTC; CDR3 protein: CASSSWDSSRESSYNEQFF; J gene: TRBJ2-1; clone size: few; V gene: TRBV7-9; D gene: .
CDR3 DNA: TGCAGCGTTCGGACATCGACTGGGGCCAACGTCCTGACTTTC; CDR3 protein: CSVRTSTGANVLTF; J gene: TRBJ2-6; clone size: .; V gene: TRBV29-1; D gene: .
CDR3 DNA: TGCGCCAGCAGCCACCCGGGACAGGGGTTCACTGAAGCTTTCTTT; CDR3 protein: CASSHPGQGFTEAFF; J gene: TRBJ1-1; clone size: .; V gene: TRBV4-1; D gene: TRBD1
CDR3 DNA: TGTGCCAGCAGCCGACGGACCGCCCGGGGCAATGGCTACACCTTC; CDR3 protein: CASSRRTARGNGYTF; J gene: TRBJ1-2; clone size: few; V gene: TRBV7-2; D gene: .
CDR3 DNA: TGTGCCGTCCACAGGGGAGACTACGAGCAGTACTTC; CDR3 protein: CAVHRGDYEQYF; J gene: TRBJ2-7; clone size: many; V gene: TRBV10-3; D gene: TRBD1
CDR3 DNA: TGTGCCAGCAGCTTGGTGGGACTAGCGGGTAACAATGAGCAGTTCTTC; CDR3 protein: CASSLVGLAGNNEQFF; J gene: TRBJ2-1; clone size: many; V gene: TRBV5-6; D gene: TRBD2
CDR3 DNA: TGTGCCAGCTTTACAGGGGGGGTTTCGGCTTTCTTT; CDR3 protein: CASFTGGVSAFF; J gene: TRBJ1-1; clone size: many; V gene: TRBV6-2/TRBV6-3; D gene: TRBD1
CDR3 DNA: TGCAGCGTTGCCGCCAGGGGTACCTACAATGAGCAGTTCTTC; CDR3 protein: CSVAARGTYNEQFF; J gene: TRBJ2-1; clone size: many; V gene: TRBV29-1; D gene: .
CDR3 DNA: TGTGCCAGCAGCAAAGCTCCGGGACTAGAGGCGTTCTTC; CDR3 protein: CASSKAPGLEAFF; J gene: TRBJ2-1; clone size: few; V gene: TRBV7-3; D gene: TRBD2
CDR3 DNA: TGCAGCGCGGGCACAGGGAACACTGAAGCTTTCTTT; CDR3 protein: CSAGTGNTEAFF; J gene: TRBJ1-1; clone size: many; V gene: TRBV29-1; D gene: .
CDR3 DNA: TGTGCCAGCACCCCCCTCGGGACAGGGCTTTCGAACACTGAAGCTTTCTTT; CDR3 protein: CASTPLGTGLSNTEAFF; J gene: TRBJ1-1; clone size: few; V gene: TRBV12-3/TRBV12-4; D gene: TRBD1
CDR3 DNA: TGTGCCAGCAGCTTAGGCACAGGGGGCGGGGGCACAGATACGCAGTATTTT; CDR3 protein: CASSLGTGGGGTDTQYF; J gene: TRBJ2-3; clone size: many; V gene: TRBV7-6; D gene: TRBD1
CDR3 DNA: TGCAGTGCTATAGTAGGGGGGTTCTATGGCTACACCTTC; CDR3 protein: CSAIVGGFYGYTF; J gene: TRBJ1-2; clone size: .; V gene: TRBV20-1; D gene: .
CDR3 DNA: TGTGCCAGCAGTTTAGGGACAGGGGCCAATCAGCCCCAGCATTTT; CDR3 protein: CASSLGTGANQPQHF; J gene: TRBJ1-5; clone size: .; V gene: TRBV12-3/TRBV12-4; D gene: TRBD1
CDR3 DNA: TGTGCCAGCAGCCAAAGAGAGAGAACAGGGGGTTCGATCGGGGAGCTGTTTTTT; CDR3 protein: CASSQRERTGGSIGELFF; J gene: TRBJ2-2; clone size: .; V gene: TRBV3-1; D gene: TRBD1
CDR3 DNA: TGTGCCAGCAGTTTAGGGGGGGGGGATCTCTACAATGAGCAGTTCTTC; CDR3 protein: CASSLGGGDLYNEQFF; J gene: TRBJ2-1; clone size: many; V gene: TRBV12-3/TRBV12-4; D gene: TRBD2
CDR3 DNA: TGTGCCAGCAGTCCCAGACTAGGCGGTGCAGAGACCCAGTACTTC; CDR3 protein: CASSPRLGGAETQYF; J gene: TRBJ2-5; clone size: many; V gene: TRBV12-3/TRBV12-4; D gene: .
CDR3 DNA: TGTGCCAGCAGCCCAACCAGGGGGACAGCTAATGAAAAACTGTTTTTT; CDR3 protein: CASSPTRGTANEKLFF; J gene: TRBJ1-4; clone size: .; V gene: TRBV3-1; D gene: TRBD1
CDR3 DNA: TGTGCCAGCAGTATGACAGGGACCACCTACGAGCAGTACTTC; CDR3 protein: CASSMTGTTYEQYF; J gene: TRBJ2-7; clone size: many; V gene: TRBV6-1; D gene: TRBD1
CDR3 DNA: TGCAGTGCTAGAGAGATTGGCAGGGGATTCAATGAGCAGTTCTTC; CDR3 protein: CSAREIGRGFNEQFF; J gene: TRBJ2-1; clone size: many; V gene: TRBV20-1; D gene: .
CDR3 DNA: TGTGCCAGCAGGTCTGAAATCTGGGACAGGGCGGCCGGGGAGCTGTTTTTT; CDR3 protein: CASRSEIWDRAAGELFF; J gene: TRBJ2-2; clone size: .; V gene: TRBV12-3/TRBV12-4; D gene: TRBD1
CDR3 DNA: TGCAGTGCCAGCCCCTCAAACACCGGGGAGCTGTTTTTT; CDR3 protein: CSASPSNTGELFF; J gene: TRBJ2-2; clone size: .; V gene: TRBV20-1; D gene: .